This section outlines one TCR beta chain sequence together with its context. This specimen comes from a study of PD-1 blockade in classical Hodgkin lymphoma. The data were produced by immunoSEQ multiplex PCR, yet TCRdb's version contains in-frame clones alone and is incomplete. In the table there are more than 50,000 clones, 90% of which are singletons. Brentuximab vedotin exposure varied among the patients, all of whom had relapsed after autologous stem cell transplantation. Per the germline V gene, CDR1 is MNHGY and CDR2 is SAAAGT. CDR3 length equals 16 residues. Germline trimming cut 5 bases from V and 5 bases from J; bases unmatched to any gene: 9.

The receptor was isolated from a human donor with classical Hodgkin lymphoma. This chain connects TRBV6-8 to TRBJ2-1, with 10 bases that match TRBD2. Sequencing was performed on peripheral blood mononuclear cells (PBMCs), taken at baseline. The CDR3 sequence: CASSLYMLAGDNEQFF. In DNA, the CDR3 is TGTGCCAGCAGTCTCTACATGCTAGCGGGAGACAATGAGCAGTTCTTC.